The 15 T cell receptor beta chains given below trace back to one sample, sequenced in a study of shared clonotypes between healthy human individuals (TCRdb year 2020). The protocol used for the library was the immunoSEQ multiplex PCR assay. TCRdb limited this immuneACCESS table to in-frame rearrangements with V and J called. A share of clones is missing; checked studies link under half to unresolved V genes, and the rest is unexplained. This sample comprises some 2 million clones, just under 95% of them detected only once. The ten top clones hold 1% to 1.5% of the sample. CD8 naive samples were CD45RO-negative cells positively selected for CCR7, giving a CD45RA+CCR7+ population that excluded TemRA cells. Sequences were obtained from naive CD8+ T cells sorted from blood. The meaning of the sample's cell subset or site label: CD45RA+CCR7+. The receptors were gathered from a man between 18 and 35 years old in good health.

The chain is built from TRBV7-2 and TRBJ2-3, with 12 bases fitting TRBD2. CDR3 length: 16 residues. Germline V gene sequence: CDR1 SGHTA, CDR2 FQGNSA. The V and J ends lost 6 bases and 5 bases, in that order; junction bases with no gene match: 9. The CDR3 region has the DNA TGTGCCAGCAGGGTTCTAGCGGGGGGGCTTGGAGATACGCAGTATTTT. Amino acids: CASRVLAGGLGDTQYF. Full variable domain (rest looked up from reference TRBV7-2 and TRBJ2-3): GAGVSQSPSNKVTEKGKDVELRCDPISGHTALYWYRQSLGQGLEFLIYFQGNSAPDKSGLPSDRFSAERTGGSVSTLTIQRTQQEDSAVYLCASRVLAGGLGDTQYFGPGTRLTVL.

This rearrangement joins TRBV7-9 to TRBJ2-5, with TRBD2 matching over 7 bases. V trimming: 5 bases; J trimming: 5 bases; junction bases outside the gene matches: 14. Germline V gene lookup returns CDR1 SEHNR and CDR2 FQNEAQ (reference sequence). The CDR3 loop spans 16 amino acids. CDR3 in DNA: TGTGCCAGCAGCCCTCCGACTAGCTTGGAACAGGAGACCCAGTACTTC. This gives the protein CASSPPTSLEQETQYF.

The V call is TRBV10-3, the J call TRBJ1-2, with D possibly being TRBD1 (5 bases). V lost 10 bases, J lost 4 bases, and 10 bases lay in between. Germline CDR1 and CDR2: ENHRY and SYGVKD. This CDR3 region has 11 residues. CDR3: CATLGLYGYTF. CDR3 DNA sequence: TGTGCCACCCTGGGACTCTATGGCTACACCTTC.

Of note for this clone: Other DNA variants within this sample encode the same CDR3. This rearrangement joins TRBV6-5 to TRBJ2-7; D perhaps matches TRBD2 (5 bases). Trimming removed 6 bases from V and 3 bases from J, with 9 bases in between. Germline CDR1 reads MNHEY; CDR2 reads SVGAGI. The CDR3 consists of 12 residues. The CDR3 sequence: CASSPGGYEQYF. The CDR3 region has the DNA TGTGCCAGCAGCCCAGGAGGCTACGAGCAGTACTTC.

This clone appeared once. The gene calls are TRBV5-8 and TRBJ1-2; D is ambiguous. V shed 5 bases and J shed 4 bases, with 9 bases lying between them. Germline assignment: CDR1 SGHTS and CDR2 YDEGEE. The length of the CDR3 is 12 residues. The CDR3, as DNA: TGTGCCAGCAGTACAGAGAGCTATGGCTACACCTTC. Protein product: CASSTESYGYTF.

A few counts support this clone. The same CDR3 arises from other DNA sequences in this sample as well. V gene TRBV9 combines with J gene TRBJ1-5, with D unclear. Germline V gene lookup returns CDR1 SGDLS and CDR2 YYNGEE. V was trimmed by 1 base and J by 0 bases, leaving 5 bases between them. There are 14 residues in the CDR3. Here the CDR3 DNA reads TGTGCCAGCAGCGTAACTGATAGCAATCAGCCCCAGCATTTT. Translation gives CASSVTDSNQPQHF.

CDR3 nucleotide sequence: TGTGCCTGGAGTGGCCCGGGACTATCCGCCTACGAGCAGTACTTC. Translating it yields CAWSGPGLSAYEQYF. J is TRBJ2-7 and V is TRBV30; 7 bases match TRBD2. This CDR3 is 15 amino acids long. Germline loops: CDR1 GTSNPN, CDR2 SVGIG (reference sequence). Unmatched junction bases numbered 8, after V lost 1 base and J lost 2 bases. The whole variable domain, remainder taken from reference TRBV30 and TRBJ2-7, is SQTIHQWPATLVQPVGSPLSLECTVEGTSNPNLYWYRQAAGRGLQLLFYSVGIGQISSEVPQNLSASRPQDRQFILSSKKLLLSDSGFYLCAWSGPGLSAYEQYFGPGTRLTVT.

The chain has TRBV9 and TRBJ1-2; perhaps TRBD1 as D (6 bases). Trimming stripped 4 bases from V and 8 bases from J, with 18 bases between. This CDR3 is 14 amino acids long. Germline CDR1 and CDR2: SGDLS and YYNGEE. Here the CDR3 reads CASSLQGGGDGYTF. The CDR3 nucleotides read TGTGCCAGCAGCCTCCAAGGAGGGGGTGACGGCTACACCTTC.

DNA of the CDR3: TGTGCCAGCAGCCAAAAACAGGTCCTAGCGTTCGACGAGCAGTACTTC. Protein: CASSQKQVLAFDEQYF. This chain connects TRBV14 to TRBJ2-7; possibly TRBD2 for D (6 bases). The CDR3 contains 16 residues. Per the germline V gene, CDR1 is SGHDN and CDR2 is FVKESK. V was cut by 2 bases and J by 5 bases, with 19 bases left in between.

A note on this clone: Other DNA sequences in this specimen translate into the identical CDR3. The CDR3 nucleotides are TGTGCCAGCAGCGTAGCGGGAGACGGTCAGCCCCAGCATTTT. This encodes CASSVAGDGQPQHF. The chain recombines TRBV9 with TRBJ1-5; no definite D call. From germline, CDR1 is SGDLS and CDR2 YYNGEE. The germline V and J ends were trimmed by 0 bases and 6 bases, with 10 bases remaining between them. The CDR3 covers 14 residues.

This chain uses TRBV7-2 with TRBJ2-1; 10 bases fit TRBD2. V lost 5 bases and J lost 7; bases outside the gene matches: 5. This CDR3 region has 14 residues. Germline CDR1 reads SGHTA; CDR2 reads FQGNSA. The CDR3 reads CASSPGLAYNEQFF. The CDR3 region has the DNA TGTGCCAGCAGCCCGGGACTAGCGTATAATGAGCAGTTCTTC.

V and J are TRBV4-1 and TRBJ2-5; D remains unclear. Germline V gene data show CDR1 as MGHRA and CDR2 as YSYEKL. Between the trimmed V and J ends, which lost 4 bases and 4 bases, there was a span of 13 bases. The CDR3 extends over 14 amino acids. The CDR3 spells CASSLVGSPETQYF. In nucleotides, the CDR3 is TGCGCCAGCAGCCTGGTGGGGTCACCAGAGACCCAGTACTTC.

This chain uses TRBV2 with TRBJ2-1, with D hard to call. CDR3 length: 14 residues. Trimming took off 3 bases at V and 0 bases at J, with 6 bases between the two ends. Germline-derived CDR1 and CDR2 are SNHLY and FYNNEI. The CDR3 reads CASSEAISYNEQFF. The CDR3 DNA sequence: TGTGCCAGCAGTGAGGCCATCTCCTACAATGAGCAGTTCTTC.

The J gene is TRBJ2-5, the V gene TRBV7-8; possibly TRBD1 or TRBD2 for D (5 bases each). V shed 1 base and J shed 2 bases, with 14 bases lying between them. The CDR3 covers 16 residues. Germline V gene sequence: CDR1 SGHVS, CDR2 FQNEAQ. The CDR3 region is CASSLVHGDRQETQYF. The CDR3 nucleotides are TGTGCCAGCAGCTTAGTGCACGGGGACCGGCAAGAGACCCAGTACTTC.

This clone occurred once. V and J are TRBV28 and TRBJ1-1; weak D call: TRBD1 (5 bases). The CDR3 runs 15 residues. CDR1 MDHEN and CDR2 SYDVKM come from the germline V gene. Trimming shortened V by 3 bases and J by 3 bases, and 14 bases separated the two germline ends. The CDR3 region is CASSFRAGAYTEAFF. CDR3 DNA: TGTGCCAGCAGTTTCCGCGCCGGGGCTTACACTGAAGCTTTCTTT.